The source of this TCR beta chain is a study of blood T cell repertoires in COVID-19. Study-wide context: Nucleic acid was either cDNA or gDNA, and it came from T cells, B-cell-depleted T cells, or PBMCs.

This clone turned up a few times. All exposed participants met a person with COVID-19 within 2 weeks before entering the study. The junction had 6 bases not matched to a gene; V was cut back by 2 bases and J by 5 bases. The CDR3 is 15 residues long. Germline CDR1 and CDR2: SGHTA and FQGNSA. Assay used: immunoSEQ multiplex PCR; TCRdb lists only in-frame clones, some missing. In the table there are 150,000 to 200,000 clones, around 80% of which are singletons. This clonotype originated in a man aged 65 to 79 who had been exposed to COVID-19. What was sequenced was PBMCs or T cells enriched from blood (not recorded which). The genes are TRBV7-2 and TRBJ2-7; 10 positions agree with TRBD2. CDR3 region: CASSLTGGLANEQYF. CDR3 nucleotides: TGTGCCAGCAGCTTAACTGGGGGACTAGCGAACGAGCAGTACTTC. The entire variable domain, with the rest obtained from reference TRBV7-2 and TRBJ2-7, is as follows: GAGVSQSPSNKVTEKGKDVELRCDPISGHTALYWYRQSLGQGLEFLIYFQGNSAPDKSGLPSDRFSAERTGGSVSTLTIQRTQQEDSAVYLCASSLTGGLANEQYFGPGTRLTVT.